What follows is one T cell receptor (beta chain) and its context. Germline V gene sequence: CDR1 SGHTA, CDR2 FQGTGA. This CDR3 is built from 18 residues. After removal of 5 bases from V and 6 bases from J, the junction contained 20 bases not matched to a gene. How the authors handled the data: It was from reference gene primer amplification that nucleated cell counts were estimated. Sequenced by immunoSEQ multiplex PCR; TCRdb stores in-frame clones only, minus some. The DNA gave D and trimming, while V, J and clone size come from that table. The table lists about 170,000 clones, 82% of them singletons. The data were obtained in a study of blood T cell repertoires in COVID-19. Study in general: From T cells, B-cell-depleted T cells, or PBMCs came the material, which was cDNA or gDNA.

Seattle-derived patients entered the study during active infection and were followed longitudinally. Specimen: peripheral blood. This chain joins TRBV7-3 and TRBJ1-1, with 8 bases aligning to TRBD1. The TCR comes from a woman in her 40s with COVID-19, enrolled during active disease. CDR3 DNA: TGTGCCAGCAGCCAGAACCGGGACAGGCCTACAATAAAAGCTGAAGCTTTCTTT. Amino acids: CASSQNRDRPTIKAEAFF.